This T cell receptor (beta chain) is drawn from a study of OX40 agonist ivuxolimab in advanced cancers. Study as a whole: The study gave patients intravenous ivuxolimab at 0.01 to 10 mg/kg every 2 weeks. Study results and caveats: There were also nonresponders showing low normalized T-cell clonal expansion. Both CD4+ and CD8+ T cell populations in blood had undergone clonal expansion by week 6 at 0.1 to 3.0 mg/kg. Not determined was the antigen specificity of the expanded peripheral T cells.

Points on this clone: The antigen remains undetermined.

Germline CDR1 is GTSNPN and CDR2 is SVGIG (reference sequence). CDR3 length: 11 residues. Deletions cut 4 bases from V and 8 bases from J, with 11 bases between. Clones were read by immunoSEQ multiplex PCR, and TCRdb kept only the in-frame ones, dropping some. The data contain approximately 76,000 clones, around nine tenths of them singletons. The TCR comes from an adult with an advanced solid tumor such as melanoma, head and neck, liver or kidney cancer. Source: CD4+ or CD8+ T cells sorted from blood, taken in a trial of the OX40 agonist ivuxolimab. The gene calls are TRBV30 and TRBJ1-2; tentatively, D is TRBD1 (5 bases). The CDR3 sequence: CAWTGYRGYTF. CDR3 nucleotide sequence: TGTGCCTGGACCGGTTACAGGGGCTACACCTTC.